These 32 T cell receptor beta chains originate from one sample sequenced in a study of blood T cell repertoires in COVID-19. Method: immunoSEQ multiplex PCR; TCRdb's copy keeps in-frame clones and lacks some. The sample includes approximately 260,000 clones, 88% of them seen just once. Sequencing was carried out using peripheral blood. These receptors originate from a woman between 65 and 79 years old with COVID-19, enrolled during active disease.

This chain uses TRBV6-5 with TRBJ2-1; TRBD1 matches at 7 bases. The J segment lost 7 bases and the V segment lost 5 bases, leaving 11 bases of the junction unmatched. Looked up from germline, CDR1 is MNHEY and CDR2 is SVGAGI. The CDR3 sequence is 15 residues long. CDR3 DNA sequence: TGTGCCAGCAGTCTTCGGACGGACAGGATGAATGAGCAGTTCTTC. Its protein is CASSLRTDRMNEQFF.

The rearrangement joins TRBV19 to TRBJ1-2, with 8 nucleotides matching TRBD1. Germline-derived CDR1 and CDR2 are LNHDA and SQIVND (reference sequence). V dropped 4 bases and J dropped 6; count of bases not matched to a gene: 7. The CDR3 runs 14 residues. CDR3 loop: CASSRGQGGNGYTF. For the CDR3, the DNA is TGTGCCAGTAGTAGAGGACAGGGAGGTAATGGCTACACCTTC.

The chain carries TRBV23-1 and TRBJ2-7, with TRBD2 matching over 7 bases. TRBV23-1 falls under the ORF class, with uncertain function. This CDR3 region has 16 residues. V was clipped by 3 bases and J by 1 base; unmatched bases: 9. The CDR3 here is CASSHTGEGPSYEQYF. As DNA, the CDR3 is TGCGCCAGCAGTCACACCGGGGAGGGACCATCCTACGAGCAGTACTTC.

The chain's CDR3 is CATSGVSGDSYNEQFF. In DNA, the CDR3 is TGTGCCACCAGTGGGGTTAGCGGGGACTCCTACAATGAGCAGTTCTTC. V and J are TRBV24-1 and TRBJ2-1; TRBD2 agrees at 8 bases. V gave up 5 bases and J gave up 0 bases; unmatched junction bases: 5. Germline V CDR1 and CDR2: KGHDR, SFDVKD. CDR3 size: 16 residues.

The gene calls are TRBV6-5 and TRBJ2-2; 7 bases are shared with TRBD2. The V segment lost 10 bases and the J segment 5 bases; nucleotides outside the gene matches: 4. The CDR3 sequence is 12 residues long. CDR1 and CDR2 from the germline V gene are MNHEY and SVGAGI. CDR3 region: CATREVTGELFF. CDR3 in DNA: TGTGCCACCCGGGAGGTGACCGGGGAGCTGTTTTTT.

The CDR3 loop reads CASSPQTHYGYTF. In DNA form, the CDR3 reads TGTGCCAGCAGTCCACAGACGCACTATGGCTACACCTTC. This chain joins TRBV12-3 or TRBV12-4 and TRBJ1-2; D is unresolved. V lost 5 bases, J lost 3 bases, and 10 bases lay in between. The CDR3 loop spans 13 amino acids.

The V gene is TRBV4-2, the J gene TRBJ2-6; D unclear. The CDR3 has 15 amino acids. With 3 bases removed from V and 0 bases from J, the gap between germline ends came to 6 bases. Germline V gives CDR1 LGHNA, CDR2 YNFKEQ. The DNA of the CDR3 is TGTGCCAGCAGCCACCCAGGCTCTGGGGCCAACGTCCTGACTTTC. As protein: CASSHPGSGANVLTF.

This chain joins TRBV7-9 and TRBJ2-2; TRBD1 matches 7 bases. CDR3 length equals 16 residues. In germline, CDR1 is SEHNR, CDR2 FQNEAQ (reference sequence). The junction had 14 bases not matched to a gene; V was cut back by 7 bases and J by 6 bases. This chain's CDR3 is CASKPGTEVESGELFF. In DNA form, the CDR3 reads TGTGCCAGCAAGCCAGGGACAGAGGTTGAGTCCGGGGAGCTGTTTTTT.

CDR3 region: CASGLRLGARGYTF. The CDR3 DNA sequence: TGTGCTAGTGGTTTGAGATTGGGGGCTAGGGGCTACACCTTC. The chain couples TRBV12-5 to TRBJ1-2; the D gene is possibly TRBD1 (6 bases). V was pared by 2 bases and J by 8 bases, with 15 bases between. The CDR3 loop spans 14 amino acids. Germline V gene sequence: CDR1 LGHNT, CDR2 FRNRAP.

The chain recombines TRBV24-1 with TRBJ1-5, with 8 nucleotides matching TRBD1. V gave up 5 bases and J gave up 7 bases; unmatched junction bases: 9. This CDR3 region has 15 residues. Per germline, CDR1 KGHDR and CDR2 SFDVKD. CDR3 sequence (DNA): TGTGCCACCAGTGCCCGTGGACAGGGTGGACAGCCCCAGCATTTT. Its translation: CATSARGQGGQPQHF.

The V gene is TRBV6-4, the J gene TRBJ1-1; TRBD1 might be the D (6 bases). Germline V gene lookup returns CDR1 MRHNA and CDR2 SNTAGT. This CDR3 region has 13 residues. Trimming shortened V by 4 bases and J by 7 bases, and 13 bases separated the two germline ends. CDR3 amino acids: CASSATGPREAFF. As DNA, the CDR3 is TGTGCCAGCAGTGCGACAGGACCTCGTGAAGCTTTCTTT.

The rearrangement joins TRBV5-1 to TRBJ1-1; no definite D call. This CDR3 is built from 12 residues. CDR1 and CDR2 from the germline V gene are SGHRS and YFSETQ. V was clipped by 4 bases and J by 3 bases, with 7 bases between them. CDR3: CASSHGDTEAFF. The CDR3 nucleotides are TGCGCCAGCAGCCACGGGGACACTGAAGCTTTCTTT.

The rearrangement uses TRBV11-2 and TRBJ1-5; 7 bases are a match to TRBD1. Germline CDR1 and CDR2: SGHAT and FQNNGV. The V segment lost 4 bases and the J segment 2 bases; nucleotides outside the gene matches: 5. CDR3 length: 15 amino acids. The CDR3 DNA reads as TGTGCCAGCAGCTCACTCGGGACAGGCAATCAGCCCCAGCATTTT. Protein product: CASSSLGTGNQPQHF.

The rearrangement links TRBV3-1 (or the pseudogene TRBV3-2) to TRBJ2-1, with TRBD2 matching 10 bases. The length of the CDR3 is 21 residues. Germline V gene data show CDR1 as LGHDT and CDR2 as YNNKEL (reference sequence). Germline trimming cut 0 bases from V and 2 bases from J; bases unmatched to any gene: 16. CDR3 loop: CASSQEASSGSTPKTYNEQFF. The CDR3 DNA sequence: TGTGCCAGCAGCCAAGAGGCGTCTAGCGGGAGCACCCCCAAGACCTACAATGAGCAGTTCTTC.

The chain uses TRBV30 and TRBJ1-2; 9 bases line up with TRBD1. This CDR3 contains 15 residues. Germline V gene sequence: CDR1 GTSNPN, CDR2 SVGIG (reference sequence). The V and J ends lost 1 base and 8 bases, in that order; junction bases with no gene match: 11. The CDR3 DNA sequence: TGTGCCTGGAGTGACCCGGGACAGGGATTGAGCGGCTACACCTTC. Translated, it gives CAWSDPGQGLSGYTF.

The chain links TRBV11-3 to TRBJ2-1, with 8 bases fitting TRBD2. V shed 3 bases and J 5 bases; nucleotides not matched to a gene: 9. CDR3 length equals 16 residues. Germline loops: CDR1 SGHNT, CDR2 YENEEA. CDR3: CASSFGSGIADNEQFF. Here the CDR3 DNA reads TGTGCCAGCAGCTTTGGTAGCGGGATTGCGGACAATGAGCAGTTCTTC.

The chain couples TRBV28 to TRBJ1-3; 7 bases match TRBD1. Per germline, CDR1 MDHEN and CDR2 SYDVKM. V was pared by 6 bases and J by 2 bases, with 4 bases of the junction left unmatched. CDR3 length equals 14 residues. The CDR3 DNA is TGTGCCAGCAGAGTGACAGGGACTGGAAACACCATATATTTT. As protein: CASRVTGTGNTIYF. The full variable domain, in which reference TRBV28 and TRBJ1-3 provide the parts outside the CDR3, is DVKVTQSSRYLVKRTGEKVFLECVQDMDHENMFWYRQDPGLGLRLIYFSYDVKMKEKGDIPEGYSVSREKKERFSLILESASTNQTSMYLCASRVTGTGNTIYFGEGSWLTVV.

This clone was counted between two and nine times. CDR3 coding DNA: TGCGCCACCAATCTTCAGGGGGCAGCCTACGAGCAGTACTTC. As protein: CATNLQGAAYEQYF. The rearrangement links TRBV10-2 to TRBJ2-7; the match to TRBD1 covers 8 bases. The length of the CDR3 is 14 residues. J was trimmed by 2 bases and V by 10 bases; bases with no gene match: 10. Germline values: CDR1 WSHSY, CDR2 SAAADI.

The V call is TRBV7-2, the J call TRBJ1-5, with D unresolved. Germline loops: CDR1 SGHTA, CDR2 FQGNSA. Trimming shortened V by 5 bases and J by 4 bases, and 9 bases separated the two germline ends. The CDR3 runs to 13 residues. DNA for the CDR3: TGTGCCAGCAGCCTACAGATTAATCAGCCCCAGCATTTT. Translation: CASSLQINQPQHF. Variable domain in full (rest from reference TRBV7-2 and TRBJ1-5): GAGVSQSPSNKVTEKGKDVELRCDPISGHTALYWYRQSLGQGLEFLIYFQGNSAPDKSGLPSDRFSAERTGGSVSTLTIQRTQQEDSAVYLCASSLQINQPQHFGDGTRLSIL.

This clone was detected only a few times. The V call is TRBV27, the J call TRBJ1-2; D is undetermined. CDR3 length equals 15 residues. Trimming pared 7 bases from V and 8 bases from J, leaving 23 bases between. The germline V gene has CDR1 MNHEY and CDR2 SMNVEV (reference sequence). CDR3 in amino acids: CASNSDRPLLEGYTF. The DNA of the CDR3 is TGTGCCAGCAATTCAGATCGGCCCCTTCTGGAGGGCTACACCTTC.

V gene TRBV11-3 combines with J gene TRBJ2-2; tentative D call: TRBD2 (5 bases). The germline V gene has CDR1 SGHNT and CDR2 YENEEA. V was cut by 3 bases and J by 7 bases, with 9 bases left in between. The CDR3 has 13 residues. The CDR3 sequence: CASSFFRGGELFF. In nucleotides, the CDR3 is TGTGCCAGCAGCTTCTTCCGGGGCGGGGAGCTGTTTTTT.

The chain combines TRBV27 with TRBJ1-3; TRBD1 agrees at 7 bases. This CDR3 has 13 residues. The J segment lost 7 bases and the V segment lost 8 bases, leaving 8 bases of the junction unmatched. Germline V gene sequence: CDR1 MNHEY, CDR2 SMNVEV (reference sequence). In DNA, the CDR3 is TGTGCCAGCGGGACCAGGGGGGTTAACACCATATATTTT. The encoded protein is CASGTRGVNTIYF.

The chain couples TRBV19 to TRBJ2-3, with 8 bases fitting TRBD1. CDR3 length equals 14 residues. Germline V gene data show CDR1 as LNHDA and CDR2 as SQIVND (reference sequence). The trim removed 6 bases at V and 5 bases at J, leaving 7 bases unmatched. CDR3 bases: TGTGCCAGTAGCCCACAGGGGGTTCAAGATACGCAGTATTTT. Protein sequence: CASSPQGVQDTQYF.

This chain uses TRBV29-1 with TRBJ2-7; 12 bases agree with TRBD2. The CDR3 runs to 17 residues. J was trimmed by 2 bases and V by 3 bases; bases with no gene match: 11. The germline V gene has CDR1 SQVTM and CDR2 ANQGSEA. The CDR3 DNA is TGCAGCGTTGACGGGCTAGCGGGAGGGCCAGACCCCTACGAGCAGTACTTC. Protein sequence: CSVDGLAGGPDPYEQYF.

V usage is TRBV30 and J usage is TRBJ1-1, with D uncertain. This CDR3 comprises 14 residues. V lost 5 bases, J lost 3 bases, and 16 bases lay in between. The germline gives CDR1 GTSNPN, CDR2 SVGIG (reference sequence). The CDR3, as DNA: TGTGCCTGGGCCCGAGGACTCGCCGACACTGAAGCTTTCTTT. Translation: CAWARGLADTEAFF.

The CDR3 region has the DNA TGTGCCAGCAGTGAAGTAGCGGGAGGACACAATGAGCAGTTCTTC. Its translation: CASSEVAGGHNEQFF. This rearrangement joins TRBV2 to TRBJ2-1; TRBD2 matches at 10 bases. Germline V gene data show CDR1 as SNHLY and CDR2 as FYNNEI. After removal of 1 base from V and 5 bases from J, the junction contained 2 bases not matched to a gene. The CDR3 extends over 15 amino acids.

The chain has TRBV4-2 and TRBJ2-1; 14 bases are shared with TRBD2. Germline CDR1 is LGHNA and CDR2 is YNFKEQ. The CDR3 runs to 18 residues. The J segment lost 8 bases and the V segment lost 0 bases, leaving 9 bases of the junction unmatched. CDR3 sequence: CASSQDLTGTSGSYEQFF. CDR3 nucleotide sequence: TGTGCCAGCAGCCAAGACCTTACCGGGACTAGCGGGAGTTATGAGCAGTTCTTC.

The chain uses TRBV30 and TRBJ2-6, with TRBD2 as a possible D gene (5 bases). This CDR3 has 16 residues. Germline CDR1 GTSNPN, CDR2 SVGIG (reference sequence). V gave up 0 bases and J gave up 4 bases, with 13 bases separating them. The CDR3 DNA is TGTGCCTGGAGTGTACCGGGGAATAGAGGGGCCAACGTCCTGACTTTC. Translating it yields CAWSVPGNRGANVLTF. The full variable domain, in which reference TRBV30 and TRBJ2-6 provide the parts outside the CDR3, is SQTIHQWPATLVQPVGSPLSLECTVEGTSNPNLYWYRQAAGRGLQLLFYSVGIGQISSEVPQNLSASRPQDRQFILSSKKLLLSDSGFYLCAWSVPGNRGANVLTFGAGSRLTVL.

This clone was seen once. The V gene is TRBV3-1 (or the pseudogene TRBV3-2), the J gene TRBJ1-5; weak D call: TRBD1 (6 bases). V was cut by 2 bases and J by 15 bases, with 23 bases left in between. The CDR3 extends over 15 amino acids. Germline V lookup: CDR1 LGHDT, CDR2 YNNKEL (reference sequence). The DNA of the CDR3 is TGTGCCAGCAGCCAACCCCCGAGGGGGTCAAGTGGTAGGCATTTT. The encoded protein is CASSQPPRGSSGRHF.

This chain uses TRBV12-3 or TRBV12-4 with TRBJ1-5; no clear D gene. This CDR3 contains 13 residues. Between the trimmed V and J ends, which lost 2 bases and 5 bases, there was a span of 7 bases. The CDR3 reads CASSLTQDQPQHF. The CDR3 DNA reads TGTGCCAGCAGTTTAACGCAGGATCAGCCCCAGCATTTT.

This sequence joins TRBV11-3 and TRBJ2-3; possibly TRBD2 for D (6 bases). Trimming removed 0 bases from V and 0 bases from J, with 10 bases in between. Looked up from germline, CDR1 is SGHNT and CDR2 is YENEEA. The CDR3 runs 16 residues. The CDR3 loop is CASSLEGGASTDTQYF. Here the CDR3 DNA reads TGTGCCAGCAGCTTAGAAGGCGGGGCAAGCACAGATACGCAGTATTTT.

This chain connects TRBV4-1 to TRBJ1-1; 8 nucleotides align to TRBD1. The germline V gene encodes CDR1 MGHRA and CDR2 YSYEKL. CDR3 length: 18 residues. V was clipped by 4 bases and J by 2 bases; unmatched bases: 15. CDR3: CASSPLRGQAMKNTEAFF. The CDR3 DNA follows: TGCGCCAGCAGCCCCCTACGGGGACAGGCGATGAAAAACACTGAAGCTTTCTTT.